The 22 T cell receptor beta chains below all came from one sample that was sequenced in a study of cytomegalovirus exposure and HLA in healthy donors. Primers: 60 Vbeta forward and 13 Jbeta reverse. Produced via immunoSEQ multiplex PCR; TCRdb's table is partial and in-frame only. The table lists under 200,000 clones, with almost 6.5% in the top ten. Sequenced input: PBMCs. The receptor set was obtained from a man aged 25 to 40 in good health and CMV-seronegative.

The V and J genes are TRBV5-1 and TRBJ2-1, with D unclear. The CDR3 has 14 amino acids. CDR1 is SGHRS and CDR2 is YFSETQ in the germline V gene. V gave up 0 bases and J gave up 6 bases, with 10 bases separating them. CDR3 sequence: CASSLAQPGNEQFF. The CDR3 DNA is TGCGCCAGCAGCTTGGCCCAGCCAGGCAATGAGCAGTTCTTC.

V is TRBV10-1 and J is TRBJ2-1; 9 bases agree with TRBD2. Germline V lookup: CDR1 WNHNN, CDR2 SYGVQD (reference sequence). The CDR3 is 17 amino acids. J gave up 0 bases and V 4 bases, and 7 bases lay outside the gene matches. CDR3 DNA: TGCGCCAGCAGTGGATGGAGCGGGGGGCCCTCCTACAATGAGCAGTTCTTC. It is translated as CASSGWSGGPSYNEQFF.

This chain links TRBV7-6 with TRBJ2-1; weak D call: TRBD2 (7 bases). Trimming shortened V by 1 base and J by 5 bases, and 9 bases separated the two germline ends. Germline V CDR1 and CDR2: SGHVS, FNYEAQ. The CDR3 consists of 14 residues. CDR3 DNA sequence: TGTGCCAGCAGCTTAGTCGGGGGGCACAATGAGCAGTTCTTC. Translation gives CASSLVGGHNEQFF.

The chain couples TRBV6-4 to TRBJ1-2; D gene uncertain. Between the trimmed V and J ends, which lost 5 bases and 4 bases, there was a span of 14 bases. Germline loops: CDR1 MRHNA, CDR2 SNTAGT. The CDR3 loop spans 14 amino acids. The CDR3 here is CASSSGIPPYGYTF. CDR3 bases: TGTGCCAGCAGTTCCGGGATCCCCCCCTATGGCTACACCTTC.

The chain has TRBV20-1 and TRBJ2-7; no reliable D call. Trimming shortened V by 6 bases and J by 7 bases, and 10 bases separated the two germline ends. In germline, CDR1 is DFQATT, CDR2 SNEGSKA (reference sequence). The CDR3 loop spans 10 amino acids. The CDR3 spells CSAVSREQYF. The CDR3 nucleotides are TGCAGTGCCGTATCGAGAGAGCAGTACTTC.

To note about this clone: Sequence at one end of the junction differs from germline and may be a read error. This specimen includes other DNA sequences encoding the same CDR3. V is TRBV19 and J is TRBJ1-1; 7 nucleotides line up with TRBD1. CDR1 LNHDA and CDR2 SQIVND come from the germline V gene (reference sequence). This CDR3 is built from 15 residues. CDR3 sequence (DNA): TGTGCCAGTAGTATAGGGGACAGACTGAACACCGAAGCTTTCTTT. The encoded protein is CASSIGDRLNTEAFF.

The CDR3 sequence is CASTLGAAFNYGYTF. CDR3 sequence (DNA): TGTGCCAGCACCCTGGGGGCGGCCTTCAACTATGGCTACACCTTC. The rearrangement links TRBV6-1 to TRBJ1-2; a weak D match, TRBD1 (6 bases). The CDR3 contains 15 residues. The V and J ends lost 7 bases and 2 bases respectively, with 17 bases between them. The germline V gene encodes CDR1 MNHNS and CDR2 SASEGT.

The rearrangement uses TRBV7-2 and TRBJ2-3; D might be TRBD2 (5 bases). This CDR3 spans 14 amino acids. The V gene lost 5 bases and the J gene lost 2 bases, with 11 bases spanning the gap. The V gene's germline CDR1 is SGHTA and CDR2 FQGNSA. The CDR3 spells CASSRRQVTDTQYF. For the CDR3, the DNA is TGTGCCAGCAGCCGGAGGCAAGTCACAGATACGCAGTATTTT.

This rearrangement joins TRBV6-5 to TRBJ2-7, with 7 bases that match TRBD1. Germline lookup yields CDR1 MNHEY and CDR2 SVGAGI. This CDR3 is built from 14 residues. Trimming took 6 bases from V and 1 from J; bases not matched to a gene: 6. CDR3 DNA sequence: TGTGCCAGCAGATTCCTGGGACAGTCCTACGAGCAGTACTTC. This encodes CASRFLGQSYEQYF.

V is TRBV4-1 and J is TRBJ2-5; 9 nucleotides match TRBD2. Looked up from germline, CDR1 is MGHRA and CDR2 is YSYEKL. The CDR3 length is 16 residues. The V gene end was trimmed by 3 bases and the J gene end by 5 bases; junction bases not matched to a gene: 10. The chain's CDR3 is CASSQVAGVPRETQYF. The CDR3 DNA is TGCGCCAGCAGCCAGGTAGCGGGGGTGCCCAGGGAGACCCAGTACTTC.

The chain combines TRBV18 with TRBJ1-4; tentatively, D is TRBD1 (5 bases). Per the germline V gene, CDR1 is KGHSH and CDR2 is LQKENI. This CDR3 region has 15 residues. Trimming took 1 base from V and 6 from J, leaving 12 bases between them. As DNA, the CDR3 is TGTGCCAGCTCACCACGGGGGGGATCGGATGAAAAACTGTTTTTT. It is translated as CASSPRGGSDEKLFF. Full variable domain (outside the CDR3, taken from reference TRBV18 and TRBJ1-4): NAGVMQNPRHLVRRRGQEARLRCSPMKGHSHVYWYRQLPEEGLKFMVYLQKENIIDESGMPKERFSAEFPKEGPSILRIQQVVRGDSAAYFCASSPRGGSDEKLFFGSGTQLSVL.

The rearrangement joins TRBV6-1 to TRBJ2-7, with no clear D. The CDR3 covers 14 residues. Per the germline V gene, CDR1 is MNHNS and CDR2 is SASEGT. V lost 8 bases to trimming and J lost 0 bases, with 14 bases between them. CDR3 amino acids: CASLGSASSYEQYF. Here the CDR3 DNA reads TGTGCCAGCTTAGGAAGCGCCAGCTCCTACGAGCAGTACTTC.

The CDR3 DNA follows: TGTGCCAGCAGCGCAGGGCGACGCGAATACAATGAGCAGTTCTTC. It specifies CASSAGRREYNEQFF. The gene calls are TRBV9 and TRBJ2-1, with a possible D match to TRBD1 (5 bases). Germline assignment: CDR1 SGDLS and CDR2 YYNGEE. The CDR3 length is 15 residues. V was shortened by 3 bases and J by 4 bases, with 14 bases between the two germline ends. The full variable domain, rest sourced from reference TRBV9 and TRBJ2-1, is DSGVTQTPKHLITATGQRVTLRCSPRSGDLSVYWYQQSLDQGLQFLIQYYNGEERAKGNILERFSAQQFPDLHSELNLSSLELGDSALYFCASSAGRREYNEQFFGPGTRLTVL.

The CDR3, as DNA: TGTGCCAGCAGTTTAGGGCAGGCCAACAATCAGCCCCAGCATTTT. Protein sequence: CASSLGQANNQPQHF. The chain recombines TRBV28 with TRBJ1-5; D gene ambiguous. The ends were cut back, 2 bases at V and 3 bases at J, with 11 bases in the middle. Per the germline V gene, CDR1 is MDHEN and CDR2 is SYDVKM. This CDR3 contains 15 residues.

This chain links TRBV5-1 with TRBJ2-1; 8 bases align to TRBD2. The CDR3 covers 18 residues. Trimming removed 5 bases from V and 2 bases from J; junction bases left unmatched: 15. Germline assignment: CDR1 SGHRS and CDR2 YFSETQ. The CDR3, as DNA: TGCGCCAGCAGTTCTCGAGGTAGCGGGAACCGTCCCTACAATGAGCAGTTCTTC. Protein: CASSSRGSGNRPYNEQFF.

This chain links TRBV27 with TRBJ2-7; TRBD2 matches at 7 bases. CDR3 length: 13 amino acids. V shed 3 bases and J 3 bases; nucleotides not matched to a gene: 2. Per the germline V gene, CDR1 is MNHEY and CDR2 is SMNVEV (reference sequence). CDR3 coding DNA: TGTGCCAGCAGTTTTCGGGGGGACTACGAGCAGTACTTC. Translation gives CASSFRGDYEQYF.

This chain uses TRBV30 with TRBJ2-5, with D uncertain. V dropped 1 base and J dropped 2 bases, with 5 bases sitting between them. Germline lookup yields CDR1 GTSNPN and CDR2 SVGIG (reference sequence). The CDR3 runs to 12 residues. The CDR3 here is CAWSATQETQYF. Written as DNA, the CDR3 is TGTGCCTGGAGTGCCACTCAAGAGACCCAGTACTTC. Full variable domain (outside the CDR3, taken from reference TRBV30 and TRBJ2-5): SQTIHQWPATLVQPVGSPLSLECTVEGTSNPNLYWYRQAAGRGLQLLFYSVGIGQISSEVPQNLSASRPQDRQFILSSKKLLLSDSGFYLCAWSATQETQYFGPGTRLLVL.

This chain joins TRBV2 and TRBJ2-2, with D possibly matching TRBD2 (5 bases). The CDR3 consists of 14 residues. The V gene lost 4 bases and the J gene lost 4 bases, with 10 bases spanning the gap. In germline, CDR1 is SNHLY, CDR2 FYNNEI. CDR3 residues: CASSVEGSTGELFF. The DNA for the CDR3 is TGTGCCAGCAGTGTTGAGGGAAGCACCGGGGAGCTGTTTTTT.

This chain connects TRBV9 to TRBJ1-5; unclear D gene. The CDR3 loop spans 14 amino acids. V lost 0 bases to trimming and J lost 9 bases, with 13 bases between them. Germline-derived CDR1 and CDR2 are SGDLS and YYNGEE. The CDR3 DNA reads as TGTGCCAGCAGCGTAGGGTCAGACGAGGGGCCCCAGCATTTT. Its translation: CASSVGSDEGPQHF.

As concerns this clone: Compared with germline, one end of the junction differs, possibly owing to a read error. The chain employs TRBV27 and TRBJ1-1; D is ambiguous. This CDR3 contains 12 residues. Germline assignment: CDR1 MNHEY and CDR2 SMNVEV (reference sequence). CDR3 coding DNA: TGTGCCGGCAGTCCCGGGAACACTGAAGCTTTCTTT. It codes for CAGSPGNTEAFF.

With respect to this clone: Other DNA sequences in the same sample also yield this CDR3. The rearrangement uses TRBV5-1 and TRBJ1-5; 8 nucleotides align to TRBD1. J was trimmed by 5 bases and V by 4 bases; bases with no gene match: 5. This CDR3 comprises 14 residues. CDR1 and CDR2 from the germline V gene are SGHRS and YFSETQ. DNA for the CDR3: TGCGCCAGCAGCCTCGGACAGGGTGATCAGCCCCAGCATTTT. Translating gives CASSLGQGDQPQHF. Variable domain in full (rest from reference TRBV5-1 and TRBJ1-5): KAGVTQTPRYLIKTRGQQVTLSCSPISGHRSVSWYQQTPGQGLQFLFEYFSETQRNKGNFPGRFSGRQFSNSRSEMNVSTLELGDSALYLCASSLGQGDQPQHFGDGTRLSIL.

The chain employs TRBV28 and TRBJ2-3; TRBD1 matches 11 bases. Germline loops: CDR1 MDHEN, CDR2 SYDVKM. The CDR3 length is 15 residues. V lost 7 bases to trimming and J lost 5 bases; unmatched junction nucleotides: 8. The CDR3 protein is CASNRGQGAGDTQYF. The CDR3 DNA is TGTGCCAGCAACCGTGGACAGGGGGCCGGAGATACGCAGTATTTT.